These 30 T cell receptor beta chains came from one sample sequenced in a study of blood T cells in healthy people across ages. The second PCR ran about 7 to 12 cycles with a sample-barcoded 5' primer and J-beta primers. One entry per CDR3 protein, called by TCRdb with MiXCR from the 5' RACE reads. Of 1.5 million to 2 million distinct CDR3 sequences listed, around 50% were seen once; the top ten hold over 2%. Sequenced material: blood. All receptors come from a woman between 40 and 50 years old in good health.

The chain combines TRBV3-1 with TRBJ1-2, with TRBD1 matching over 9 bases. The CDR3 is made up of 14 amino acids. Germline V gene sequence: CDR1 LGHDT, CDR2 YNNKEL (reference sequence). The junction had 6 bases not matched to a gene; V was cut back by 3 bases and J by 7 bases. The CDR3 loop reads CASSQTGGTGGYTF. CDR3 coding DNA: TGTGCCAGCAGCCAGACAGGGGGAACGGGTGGCTACACCTTC.

This clonotype was seen many times. V usage is TRBV27 and J usage is TRBJ2-7, with D possibly TRBD1 on 6 matching bases. Trimming took off 3 bases at V and 6 bases at J, with 9 bases between the two ends. Germline lookup yields CDR1 MNHEY and CDR2 SMNVEV (reference sequence). The length of the CDR3 is 12 residues. The CDR3 here is CASSFRGSEQYF. DNA of the CDR3: TGTGCCAGCAGTTTCAGGGGAAGCGAGCAGTACTTC.

This clonotype has just a few counts. The chain recombines TRBV29-1 with TRBJ2-7; 12 nucleotides line up with TRBD1. CDR1 is SQVTM and CDR2 is ANQGSEA in the germline V gene. V was pared by 6 bases and J by 5 bases, with 5 bases of the junction left unmatched. The length of the CDR3 is 13 residues. CDR3 residues: CSVGTGGADEQYF. CDR3 nucleotides: TGCAGCGTCGGGACAGGGGGCGCGGACGAGCAGTACTTC.

The rearrangement links TRBV28 to TRBJ1-5, with D possibly being TRBD1 (5 bases). The CDR3 length is 15 residues. From germline, CDR1 is MDHEN and CDR2 SYDVKM. V was trimmed by 7 bases and J by 2 bases, leaving 15 bases between them. CDR3 in DNA: TGTGCCAGCACCAGGGAAAGATATGGCAATCAGCCCCAGCATTTT. This translates into CASTRERYGNQPQHF.

Comment on this clonotype: Its ends do not fully match the called genes, so a read error is possible. The chain recombines TRBV12-3 or TRBV12-4 with TRBJ2-1, with unresolved D. This CDR3 spans 15 amino acids. This CDR3 is CASKDVGPGYTEQFF. The CDR3 DNA is TGTGCCAGCAAGGATGTCGGCCCGGGCTACACTGAGCAGTTCTTC.

The chain links TRBV7-3 to TRBJ2-1; no clear D. Germline-derived CDR1 and CDR2 are SGHTA and FQGTGA. Trimming removed 4 bases at V and 9 bases at J, with 16 bases between. The CDR3 sequence is 14 residues long. Written as DNA, the CDR3 is TGTGCCAGCAGCTCCGACAACAGCCTGGGTGAGCAGTTCTTC. Protein sequence: CASSSDNSLGEQFF.

This clonotype was detected only a few times. The chain carries TRBV11-2 and TRBJ2-1; 7 nucleotides agree with TRBD2. Germline assignment: CDR1 SGHAT and CDR2 FQNNGV. The V segment lost 5 bases and the J segment 4 bases; nucleotides outside the gene matches: 5. The CDR3 sequence is 14 residues long. The chain's CDR3 is CASSIRDYYNEQFF. CDR3 nucleotide sequence: TGTGCCAGCAGCATTCGGGACTATTACAATGAGCAGTTCTTC.

This clonotype appeared a few times. The genes are TRBV28 and TRBJ2-7; TRBD2 might be the D (5 bases). CDR1 and CDR2 from the germline V gene are MDHEN and SYDVKM. The CDR3 is made up of 15 amino acids. Trimming left V 8 bases short and J 3 bases short, with 20 bases between. The chain's CDR3 is CASANPGNPDYEQYF. The CDR3 DNA sequence: TGTGCCAGCGCAAATCCCGGGAACCCTGACTACGAGCAGTACTTC.

The genes are TRBV12-3 or TRBV12-4 and TRBJ2-1, with TRBD1 matching over 7 bases. The V and J ends lost 3 bases and 7 bases, in that order; junction bases with no gene match: 9. CDR3 length: 15 residues. The CDR3 region is CASSFGRTGGNEQFF. The DNA for the CDR3 is TGTGCCAGCAGTTTTGGTCGGACAGGTGGGAATGAGCAGTTCTTC.

The chain uses TRBV10-3 and TRBJ2-1; D call uncertain. The CDR3 has 12 amino acids. Trimming removed 2 bases at V and 8 bases at J, with 7 bases between. Germline V lookup: CDR1 ENHRY, CDR2 SYGVKD. CDR3 nucleotides: TGTGCCATCAGTGAGAAAGGGCATGAGCAGTTCTTC. Encoded protein: CAISEKGHEQFF.

This chain connects TRBV9 to TRBJ2-7; D unclear. CDR3 length equals 15 residues. Germline values: CDR1 SGDLS, CDR2 YYNGEE. V was shortened by 3 bases and J by 1 base, with 14 bases between the two germline ends. CDR3 in amino acids: CASSANSTSSYEQYF. Here the CDR3 DNA reads TGTGCCAGCAGCGCCAACAGCACGTCTTCCTACGAGCAGTACTTC.

This clonotype has ten or more counts. This chain's CDR3 is CASSLVRSYEQYF. The CDR3 nucleotides read TGTGCCAGCAGTTTGGTGCGTTCCTACGAGCAGTACTTC. The chain is built from TRBV12-3 or TRBV12-4 and TRBJ2-7, with unresolved D. The germline V and J ends were trimmed by 3 bases and 1 base, with 7 bases remaining between them. The CDR3 spans 13 residues.

The V gene is TRBV28, the J gene TRBJ2-3; the match to TRBD2 covers 13 bases. The CDR3 contains 16 residues. Losses at the gene ends were 8 bases for V and 3 bases for J; bases not matched to a gene: 8. Germline loops: CDR1 MDHEN, CDR2 SYDVKM. The CDR3 DNA reads as TGTGCCAGCCCACCCGGACTAGCGGGGGCAACAGATACGCAGTATTTT. Translating gives CASPPGLAGATDTQYF.

The chain uses TRBV11-2 and TRBJ2-1; D uncertain. Germline V gene lookup returns CDR1 SGHAT and CDR2 FQNNGV. This CDR3 comprises 15 residues. The V end was cut by 5 bases, the J end by 4 bases, with 15 bases between. CDR3 DNA: TGTGCCAGCAGCCAGCAAGGGCTGCTGTACAATGAGCAGTTCTTC. Its translation: CASSQQGLLYNEQFF.

The chain is built from TRBV4-1 and TRBJ1-4; 7 nucleotides match TRBD1. Trimming removed 1 base from V and 8 bases from J; junction bases left unmatched: 10. The CDR3 length is 16 residues. The germline V gene has CDR1 MGHRA and CDR2 YSYEKL. In nucleotides, the CDR3 is TGCGCCAGCAGCCAAGTGTTACAGGGGAGAAGGGAAAAACTGTTTTTT. Protein product: CASSQVLQGRREKLFF.

The genes are TRBV6-6 and TRBJ1-2; D gene unclear. The CDR3 consists of 14 residues. Germline CDR1 and CDR2: MNHNY and SVGAGI (reference sequence). V was shortened by 6 bases and J by 6 bases, with 17 bases between the two germline ends. Here the CDR3 DNA reads TGTGCCAGCAGCTATAGGGCTCTTTTGGATGGCTACACCTTC. Translation gives CASSYRALLDGYTF.

The chain combines TRBV6-5 with TRBJ1-4, with 8 bases fitting TRBD1. With V trimmed by 6 bases and J by 8 bases, 5 bases remained unmatched. The CDR3 runs to 13 residues. Germline CDR1 reads MNHEY; CDR2 reads SVGAGI. CDR3 in DNA: TGTGCCAGCAGCTTCAGGGGGCGCGAAAAACTGTTTTTT. Translation gives CASSFRGREKLFF.

This clonotype was seen a single time. This chain links TRBV6-1 with TRBJ1-2; D call uncertain. The V gene lost 6 bases and the J gene lost 6 bases, with 23 bases spanning the gap. CDR3 length: 16 residues. The germline gives CDR1 MNHNS, CDR2 SASEGT. CDR3 in amino acids: CASRSAGLQRQNGYTF. The CDR3 DNA sequence: TGTGCCAGCAGGAGCGCAGGACTGCAACGGCAAAATGGCTACACCTTC.

The chain links TRBV20-1 to TRBJ1-5; no clear D gene. The CDR3 contains 13 residues. CDR1 is DFQATT and CDR2 is SNEGSKA in the germline V gene (reference sequence). Trimming took 0 bases from V and 3 from J, leaving 6 bases between them. CDR3 loop: CSARDQVNQPQHF. CDR3 nucleotides: TGCAGTGCTAGAGATCAAGTCAATCAGCCCCAGCATTTT.

This clonotype came up a few times. The V call is TRBV7-2, the J call TRBJ2-3; TRBD1 matches 9 bases. CDR3 length equals 14 residues. Germline CDR1 reads SGHTA; CDR2 reads FQGNSA. V shed 4 bases, J shed 4 bases, and the junction held 3 bases outside the gene matches. CDR3 bases: TGTGCCAGCAGCTGGCGACAGGGGGCAGATACGCAGTATTTT. Translation: CASSWRQGADTQYF.

Ten or more counts support this clonotype. This chain connects TRBV7-2 to TRBJ2-5; D is uncertain. The germline CDR1 and CDR2 sequences are SGHTA and FQGNSA. V gave up 3 bases and J gave up 3 bases, with 8 bases separating them. This CDR3 contains 13 residues. CDR3 residues: CASSLLFEETQYF. CDR3 sequence (DNA): TGTGCCAGCAGCTTGCTTTTTGAAGAGACCCAGTACTTC.

This chain joins TRBV7-8 and TRBJ1-6, with 7 bases fitting TRBD1. The CDR3 has 19 amino acids. V lost 5 bases to trimming and J lost 7 bases; unmatched junction nucleotides: 20. CDR1 SGHVS and CDR2 FQNEAQ come from the germline V gene. For the CDR3, the DNA is TGTGCCAGCAGCCCACGACAGGGAGGTACCCTCACCCCCAATTCACCCCTCCACTTT. As protein: CASSPRQGGTLTPNSPLHF.

This clonotype showed up just a few times. The chain recombines TRBV4-3 with TRBJ2-5; the match to TRBD2 covers 8 bases. The length of the CDR3 is 17 residues. Germline loops: CDR1 LGHNA, CDR2 YSLEER. J was trimmed by 5 bases and V by 3 bases; bases with no gene match: 14. CDR3 DNA: TGCGCCAGCAGCCAGGGACTAGGCGGGTCTCGAGCCGAGACCCAGTACTTC. Protein sequence: CASSQGLGGSRAETQYF.

The chain's CDR3 is CASSSSFQPQHF. The CDR3 nucleotides read TGTGCCAGCAGTTCGTCGTTTCAGCCCCAGCATTTT. The chain is built from TRBV6-2 or TRBV6-3 and TRBJ1-5; D unclear. The germline V gene has CDR1 MNHEY and CDR2 SVGEGT. CDR3 length equals 12 residues. With 4 bases removed from V and 6 bases from J, the gap between germline ends came to 7 bases.

V is TRBV5-4 and J is TRBJ2-1, with 9 positions matching TRBD2. Germline assignment: CDR1 SGHNT and CDR2 YYREEE (reference sequence). This CDR3 spans 15 amino acids. Losses at the gene ends were 2 bases for V and 6 bases for J; bases not matched to a gene: 6. The CDR3 bases are TGTGCCAGCAGCTTTCCACTAGCGGGTTCCAATGAGCAGTTCTTC. Its translation is CASSFPLAGSNEQFF.

Worth noting for this clonotype: A much larger clone is a single base away; this may be a read error. The V and J genes are TRBV29-1 and TRBJ2-1; D is uncertain. The CDR3 consists of 12 residues. Germline CDR1 is SQVTM and CDR2 is ANQGSEA. The CDR3 here is CSVERVYTEQFF. CDR3 nucleotides: TGCAGCGTTGAACGGGTCTACACTGAGCAGTTCTTC.

Turning to this clonotype: No DNA is shown, since the ends of the CDR3 on it are uncertain; the CDR3 is the one TCRdb lists. This chain links TRBV28 with TRBJ2-3; the table's D gene call, TRBD1, was not cross checked with the DNA. The germline gives CDR1 MDHEN, CDR2 SYDVKM. From its first to its last residue, the CDR3 has 23 amino acids. This CDR3 is CASSFMPQGASRGYTFGRDTQYF.

The rearrangement links TRBV20-1 to TRBJ2-3, with D possibly being TRBD2 (7 bases). The CDR3 contains 16 residues. CDR1 is DFQATT, CDR2 SNEGSKA, per germline (reference sequence). V lost 6 bases and J 0 bases, leaving 19 bases between the germline ends. CDR3 region: CSARAPGGSSTDTQYF. The CDR3 bases are TGCAGTGCCAGGGCCCCGGGGGGCAGTAGCACAGATACGCAGTATTTT.

This clonotype was counted a single time. V gene TRBV12-3 or TRBV12-4 combines with J gene TRBJ2-5; weak D call: TRBD1 (6 bases). The CDR3 is made up of 13 amino acids. V dropped 8 bases and J dropped 6 bases, with 16 bases sitting between them. CDR3 bases: TGTGCCAGCGGAAAACAGGGTATGAAGACCCAGTACTTC. Translating it yields CASGKQGMKTQYF.

This clonotype was seen only a few times. The CDR3 nucleotides read TGTGCCAGCAGTTACGACTCCGGGACAGGGTTATCCTACGAGCAGTACTTC. Amino acids: CASSYDSGTGLSYEQYF. The gene calls are TRBV6-6 and TRBJ2-7, with 9 bases identical to TRBD1. With V trimmed by 2 bases and J by 1 base, 9 bases remained unmatched. From germline, CDR1 is MNHNY and CDR2 SVGAGI (reference sequence). This CDR3 is built from 17 residues.